In this sample, the clone carrying this TCR beta chain turned up once. The target antigen is unknown. The V gene lost 1 base and the J gene lost 2 bases, with 9 bases spanning the gap. The CDR3 extends over 14 amino acids. From germline, CDR1 is SGHRS and CDR2 YFSETQ. These data are taken from a study of T cell responses to AZD1222 COVID-19 vaccine. Sequencing used immunoSEQ multiplex PCR; TCRdb keeps in-frame clones, though not all of them. Counted here are over 100,000 clones, roughly 90% occurring once; the ten biggest clones make up roughly 13%. Overall study findings and caveats: A rise in Spike-specific TCR breadth and depth followed two AZD1222 doses. Every sample of the repertoires postdated the peak T cell response. The donors showed a predominance of white British ancestry and of females, with possible underestimation of clonal diversity. Baseline serostatus was positive in only a handful of AZD1222 recipients.

Sequencing was performed on peripheral blood, taken on day 0 of MenACWY control vaccination. The chain is built from TRBV5-1 and TRBJ2-5; D is tentatively TRBD1 or TRBD2 (5 bases each). This receptor was obtained from an adult in good health. This CDR3 reads CASSLQGVQETQYF. The CDR3 coding sequence is TGCGCCAGCAGCTTGCAGGGAGTACAAGAGACCCAGTACTTC.